This TCR beta chain was sequenced during a study of response to subunit inactivated influenza vaccine (dated by TCRdb to the late 2010s). As for the study more broadly: Deep quantitative profiling of the T cell receptor repertoire was used in the study to follow responses to a trivalent subunit inactivated influenza vaccine. What the work shows at the level of the full study, not this receptor alone: The authors proposed that each seasonal influenza vaccination may bring in only a limited number of new T cells.

Library preparation employed RT-PCR. Sequencing took place on an Illumina HiSeq 2500. TCRdb passed the public sequencing reads through fastp at Q25 and MiXCR, retaining productive beta sequences. CDR3 protein sequences are deduplicated, and each keeps its most common genes and DNA. This sample holds under 950,000 distinct CDR3 sequences; around 21% were observed only once. The ten largest account for roughly 10% of the sample. From its cysteine to its phenylalanine, the CDR3 spans 14 amino acids. Just CDR3 DNA is preserved here, 42 bases in frame from base 1. At the junction V is shortened by 5 bases and J by 6 bases, with 13 bases in between. As encoded in the germline V gene, CDR1 is MNHNS while CDR2 is SASEGT. A few counts support this clonotype. This receptor's antigen is unknown. No base qualities exist here, and no much larger clone lies one base off it.

The chain employs TRBV6-1 and TRBJ2-2; the D gene is not confidently resolved. This TCR came from a man in his fifties who received an inactivated influenza vaccine. Donor details come from another sample of the same person, matched by shared clones. The input for sequencing was PBMCs from blood, taken 5 days after vaccination. The CDR3 amino acid sequence is: CASSRGSPPGELFF. The nucleotides read TGTGCCAGCAGTCGCGGCTCACCTCCCGGGGAGCTGTTTTTT.